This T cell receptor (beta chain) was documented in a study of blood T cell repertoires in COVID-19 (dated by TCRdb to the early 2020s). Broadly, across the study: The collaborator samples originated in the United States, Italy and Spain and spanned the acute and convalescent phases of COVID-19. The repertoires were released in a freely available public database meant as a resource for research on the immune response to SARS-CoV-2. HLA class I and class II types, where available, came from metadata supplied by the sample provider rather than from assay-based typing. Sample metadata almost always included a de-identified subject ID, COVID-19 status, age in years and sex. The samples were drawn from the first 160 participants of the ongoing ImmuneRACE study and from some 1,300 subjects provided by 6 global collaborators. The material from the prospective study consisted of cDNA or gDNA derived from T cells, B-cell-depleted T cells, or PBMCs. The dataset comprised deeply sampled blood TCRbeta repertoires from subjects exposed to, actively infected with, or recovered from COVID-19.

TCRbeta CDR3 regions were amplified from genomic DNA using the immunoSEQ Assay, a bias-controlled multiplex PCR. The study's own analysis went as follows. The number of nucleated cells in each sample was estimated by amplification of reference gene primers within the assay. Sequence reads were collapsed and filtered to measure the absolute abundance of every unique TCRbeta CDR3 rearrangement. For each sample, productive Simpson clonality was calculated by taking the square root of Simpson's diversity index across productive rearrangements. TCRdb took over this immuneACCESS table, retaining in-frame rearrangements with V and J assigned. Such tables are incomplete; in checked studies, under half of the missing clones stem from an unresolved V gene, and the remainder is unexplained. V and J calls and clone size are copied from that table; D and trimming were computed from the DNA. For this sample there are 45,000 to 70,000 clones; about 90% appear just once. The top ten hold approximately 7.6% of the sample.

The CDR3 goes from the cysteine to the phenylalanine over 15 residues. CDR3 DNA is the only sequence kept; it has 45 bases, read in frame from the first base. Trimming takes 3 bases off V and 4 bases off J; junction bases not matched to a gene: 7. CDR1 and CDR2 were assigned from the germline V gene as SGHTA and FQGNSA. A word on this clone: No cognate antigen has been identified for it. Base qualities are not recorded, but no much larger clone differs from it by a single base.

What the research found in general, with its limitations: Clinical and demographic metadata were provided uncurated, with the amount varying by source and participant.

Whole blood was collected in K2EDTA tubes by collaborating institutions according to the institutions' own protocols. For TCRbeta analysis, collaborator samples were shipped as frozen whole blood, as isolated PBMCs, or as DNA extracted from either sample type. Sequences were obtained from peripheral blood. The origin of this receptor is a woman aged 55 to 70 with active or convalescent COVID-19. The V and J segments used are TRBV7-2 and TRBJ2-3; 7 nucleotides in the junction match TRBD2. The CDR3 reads CASSLEAGSSDTQYF. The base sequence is TGTGCCAGCAGCTTGGAAGCGGGGAGTTCAGATACGCAGTATTTT. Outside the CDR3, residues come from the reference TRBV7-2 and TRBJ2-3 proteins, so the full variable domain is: GAGVSQSPSNKVTEKGKDVELRCDPISGHTALYWYRQSLGQGLEFLIYFQGNSAPDKSGLPSDRFSAERTGGSVSTLTIQRTQQEDSAVYLCASSLEAGSSDTQYFGPGTRLTVL.